This T cell receptor beta chain was captured by sequencing in a study of blood T cell repertoires in COVID-19. Study-wide background: The United States, Italy and Spain were the sources of the acute and convalescent COVID-19 samples. Sources were T cells, B-cell-depleted T cells, or PBMCs; the material itself was cDNA or gDNA.

CDR1 and CDR2 from the germline V gene are MDHEN and SYDVKM. Deletions cut 10 bases from V and 4 bases from J, with 16 bases between. The CDR3 consists of 13 residues. Those enrolled, adults aged about 18 to 89 years, came from roughly 22 US areas. Participant-given clinical history determined each cohort assignment. Repertoires were generated with immunoSEQ multiplex PCR, while TCRdb's copy carries only in-frame clones and drops some. The table lists approximately 250,000 clones, 80% to 95% of them singletons. This chain links TRBV28 with TRBJ1-2; a possible D gene is TRBD1 (6 bases). The source of this sequence is a man aged 40-49 years who had been exposed to COVID-19. Sequencing was carried out using PBMCs or T cells enriched from blood (not recorded which). CDR3 coding DNA: TGTGCCACCAGCGGGGGGCTAAGCTATGGCTACACCTTC. Translation gives CATSGGLSYGYTF.